In its sample, the clone carrying this T cell receptor (beta chain) was seen many times. The antigen is unknown. RNA transcripts yielded amplified TCR beta CDR3 regions. HTBI primers were employed in a first-round RT-PCR of the TCR CDR3. TCRdb processed the multiplex PCR reads anew with MiXCR; each CDR3 protein has one entry. The table lists over 350,000 distinct CDR3 sequences, over 12% of them singletons. The length of the CDR3 is 14 residues. V was pared by 8 bases and J by 0 bases, with 11 bases between. Source material for PBMCs was less than 12 ml fresh peripheral blood. The data belong to a study of T cells in Graves' hyperthyroidism and ophthalmopathy. Study-level points and caveats: Blood shared most expanded thyroid clonotypes above 0.001.

Sequencing input: blood. The TCR sequence derives from a man over 45 with Graves' ophthalmopathy. The J gene is TRBJ2-1, the V gene TRBV12-3 or TRBV12-4, with D possibly called TRBD1 or TRBD2 (5 bases each). CDR3 protein: CASLRGSSYNEQFF. The DNA for the CDR3 is TGTGCCAGCCTACGGGGCAGCTCCTACAATGAGCAGTTCTTC.